Included here is one T cell receptor beta chain sequence, with context. This record comes from a study of T cell responses to AZD1222 COVID-19 vaccine. V was trimmed by 0 bases and J by 8 bases, leaving 16 bases between them. The CDR3 has 15 amino acids. Germline lookup yields CDR1 LGHNA and CDR2 YSLEER. TCRdb keeps only in-frame clones here, not all; method: immunoSEQ multiplex PCR. Among fewer than 150,000 clones listed, approximately 94% were seen once. The receptor comes from an adult in good health. The material was peripheral blood, obtained on day 0 of AZD1222 vaccination. The chain has TRBV4-3 and TRBJ1-2, with D perhaps matching TRBD1 (5 bases). The chain's CDR3 is CASSQDRAGKSGYTF. The CDR3 DNA is TGCGCCAGCAGCCAAGATAGGGCAGGGAAGAGCGGCTACACCTTC.